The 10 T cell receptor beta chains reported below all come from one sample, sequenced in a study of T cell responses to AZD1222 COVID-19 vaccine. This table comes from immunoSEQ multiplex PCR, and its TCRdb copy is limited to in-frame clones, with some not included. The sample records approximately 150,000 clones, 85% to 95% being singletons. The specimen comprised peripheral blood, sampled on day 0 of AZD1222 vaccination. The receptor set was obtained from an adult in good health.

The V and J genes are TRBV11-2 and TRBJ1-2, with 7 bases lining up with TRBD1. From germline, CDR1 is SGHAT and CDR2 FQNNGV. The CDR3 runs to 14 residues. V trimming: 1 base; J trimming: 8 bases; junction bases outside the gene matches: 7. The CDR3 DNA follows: TGTGCCAGCAGCTTAGGCGGAGGGGGCAAGGGCTACACCTTC. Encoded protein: CASSLGGGGKGYTF. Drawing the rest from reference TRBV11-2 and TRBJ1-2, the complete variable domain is EAGVAQSPRYKIIEKRQSVAFWCNPISGHATLYWYQQILGQGPKLLIQFQNNGVVDDSQLPKDRFSAERLKGVDSTLKIQPAKLEDSAVYLCASSLGGGGKGYTFGSGTRLTVV.

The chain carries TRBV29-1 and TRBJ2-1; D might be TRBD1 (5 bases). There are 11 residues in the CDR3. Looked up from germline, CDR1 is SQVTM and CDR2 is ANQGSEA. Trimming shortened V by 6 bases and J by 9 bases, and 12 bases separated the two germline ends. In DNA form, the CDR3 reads TGCAGCGTGCACAGGTTAGGTGAGCAGTTCTTC. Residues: CSVHRLGEQFF.

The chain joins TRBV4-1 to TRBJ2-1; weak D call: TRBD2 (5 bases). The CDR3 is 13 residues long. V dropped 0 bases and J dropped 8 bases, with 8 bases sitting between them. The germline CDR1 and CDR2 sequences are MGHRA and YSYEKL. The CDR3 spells CASSQDVGDEQFF. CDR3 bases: TGCGCCAGCAGCCAAGATGTCGGGGATGAGCAGTTCTTC.

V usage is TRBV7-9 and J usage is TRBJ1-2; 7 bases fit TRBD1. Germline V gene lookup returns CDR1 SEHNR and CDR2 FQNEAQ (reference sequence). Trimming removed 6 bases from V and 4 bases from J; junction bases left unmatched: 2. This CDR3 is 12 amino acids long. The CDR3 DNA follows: TGTGCCAGCAGTAGGGACAGCTATGGCTACACCTTC. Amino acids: CASSRDSYGYTF.

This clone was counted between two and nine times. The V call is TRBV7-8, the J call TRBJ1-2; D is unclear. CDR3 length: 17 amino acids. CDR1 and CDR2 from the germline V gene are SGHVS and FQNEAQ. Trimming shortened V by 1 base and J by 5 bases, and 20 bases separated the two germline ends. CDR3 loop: CASSLVSRAAGGYGYTF. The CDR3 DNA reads TGTGCCAGCAGCTTAGTTTCCCGGGCAGCCGGCGGGTATGGCTACACCTTC.

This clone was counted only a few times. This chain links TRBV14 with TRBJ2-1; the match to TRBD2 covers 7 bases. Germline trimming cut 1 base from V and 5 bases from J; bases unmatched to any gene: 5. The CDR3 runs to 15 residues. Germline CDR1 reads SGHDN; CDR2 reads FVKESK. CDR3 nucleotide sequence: TGTGCCAGCAGCCAAGGGGCTAGCGGTCACAATGAGCAGTTCTTC. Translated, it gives CASSQGASGHNEQFF. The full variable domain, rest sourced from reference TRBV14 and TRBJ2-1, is EAGVTQFPSHSVIEKGQTVTLRCDPISGHDNLYWYRRVMGKEIKFLLHFVKESKQDESGMPNNRFLAERTGGTYSTLKVQPAELEDSGVYFCASSQGASGHNEQFFGPGTRLTVL.

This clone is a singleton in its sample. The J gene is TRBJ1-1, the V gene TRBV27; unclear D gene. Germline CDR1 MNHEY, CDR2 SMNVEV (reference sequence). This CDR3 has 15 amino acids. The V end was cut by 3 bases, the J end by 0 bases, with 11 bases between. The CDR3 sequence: CASSFRHQLNTEAFF. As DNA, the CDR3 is TGTGCCAGCAGTTTTAGACATCAGTTGAACACTGAAGCTTTCTTT.

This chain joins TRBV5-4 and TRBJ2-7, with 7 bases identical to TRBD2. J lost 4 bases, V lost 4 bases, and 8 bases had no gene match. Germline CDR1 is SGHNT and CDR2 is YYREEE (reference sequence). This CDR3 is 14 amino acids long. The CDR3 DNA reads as TGTGCCAGCAGCGGCACCGGGACTACTTACGAGCAGTACTTC. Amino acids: CASSGTGTTYEQYF.

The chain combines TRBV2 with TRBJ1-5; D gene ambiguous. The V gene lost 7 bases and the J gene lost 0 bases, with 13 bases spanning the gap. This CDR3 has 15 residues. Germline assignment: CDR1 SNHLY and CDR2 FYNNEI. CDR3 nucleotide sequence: TGTGCCAGCACTAAGGAGAACCATAGCAATCAGCCCCAGCATTTT. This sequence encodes CASTKENHSNQPQHF. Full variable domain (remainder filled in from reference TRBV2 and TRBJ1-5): EPEVTQTPSHQVTQMGQEVILRCVPISNHLYFYWYRQILGQKVEFLVSFYNNEISEKSEIFDDQFSVERPDGSNFTLKIRSTKLEDSAMYFCASTKENHSNQPQHFGDGTRLSIL.

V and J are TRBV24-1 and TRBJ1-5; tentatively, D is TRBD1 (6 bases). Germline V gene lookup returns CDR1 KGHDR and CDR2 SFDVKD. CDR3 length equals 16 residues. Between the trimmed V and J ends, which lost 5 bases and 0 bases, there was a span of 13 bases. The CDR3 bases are TGTGCCACCAGTGGTTACAGGGCTGTTAGCAATCAGCCCCAGCATTTT. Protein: CATSGYRAVSNQPQHF.